The 5 T cell receptor beta chains below come from one sample, sequenced in a study of T cells in Graves' hyperthyroidism and ophthalmopathy. The CDR3 regions of TCR beta were amplified from RNA transcripts. A first-round RT-PCR of the TCR CDR3 used the HTBI primer set. TCRdb used MiXCR to reprocess the multiplex PCR reads, holding one entry per CDR3 protein. The sample lists a few hundred thousand distinct CDR3 sequences; just over 45% were seen once. Sequencing used peripheral blood or thyroid tissue (not recorded which). All receptors derive from a woman aged 18-29 years with Graves' hyperthyroidism.

Of note for this clonotype: This may arise from a read error, as a much more abundant clone is one base away. The rearrangement uses TRBV7-9 and TRBJ2-5; possibly TRBD1 for D (7 bases). The germline CDR1 and CDR2 sequences are SEHNR and FQNEAQ (reference sequence). Trimming removed 5 bases from V and 5 bases from J, with 21 bases in between. The CDR3 extends over 16 amino acids. CDR3 sequence (DNA): TGTGCCAGCAGCGGGGGCGGGACAGCGTTTTTCGAGACCCAGTACTTC. As protein: CASSGGGTAFFETQYF. The full variable domain, rest sourced from reference TRBV7-9 and TRBJ2-5, is DTGVSQNPRHKITKRGQNVTFRCDPISEHNRLYWYRQTLGQGPEFLTYFQNEAQLEKSRLLSDRFSAERPKGSFSTLEIQRTEQGDSAMYLCASSGGGTAFFETQYFGPGTRLLVL.

The chain recombines TRBV4-1 with TRBJ2-5; 9 nucleotides match TRBD1. Germline assignment: CDR1 MGHRA and CDR2 YSYEKL. The trim removed 4 bases at V and 5 bases at J, leaving 8 bases unmatched. The CDR3 covers 15 residues. CDR3 DNA: TGCGCCAGCAGCCGACCGAAGGGGACAGGGGAGACCCAGTACTTC. Translating it yields CASSRPKGTGETQYF.

This clonotype turned up a few times. The chain combines TRBV7-9 with TRBJ2-7; TRBD2 aligns across 13 bases. Germline values: CDR1 SEHNR, CDR2 FQNEAQ (reference sequence). Trimming cost V 8 bases and J 6 bases; bases outside gene matches: 4. The CDR3 totals 13 residues. The CDR3 loop is CASDGLAGVEQYF. The CDR3 coding sequence is TGTGCCAGCGACGGACTAGCGGGAGTCGAGCAGTACTTC.

This clonotype was seen many times. The CDR3 DNA sequence: TGTGCCAGCAGCAGGGGGACTAATGAAAAACTGTTTTTT. It is translated as CASSRGTNEKLFF. The genes are TRBV7-2 and TRBJ1-4; tentative D call: TRBD1 (6 bases). Trimming cost V 5 bases and J 2 bases, with 6 bases left between them. CDR1 and CDR2 from the germline V gene are SGHTA and FQGNSA. The CDR3 has 13 amino acids.

This clonotype was counted many times. For the CDR3, the DNA is TGTGCCACCAGCAAGGGACAACTTTCCTACGAGCAGTACTTC. Protein sequence: CATSKGQLSYEQYF. The rearrangement links TRBV15 to TRBJ2-7; D possibly corresponds to TRBD1 (6 bases). There are 14 residues in the CDR3. Germline V gene lookup returns CDR1 LNHNV and CDR2 YYDKDF (reference sequence). The germline V and J ends were trimmed by 4 bases and 1 base, with 11 bases remaining between them.